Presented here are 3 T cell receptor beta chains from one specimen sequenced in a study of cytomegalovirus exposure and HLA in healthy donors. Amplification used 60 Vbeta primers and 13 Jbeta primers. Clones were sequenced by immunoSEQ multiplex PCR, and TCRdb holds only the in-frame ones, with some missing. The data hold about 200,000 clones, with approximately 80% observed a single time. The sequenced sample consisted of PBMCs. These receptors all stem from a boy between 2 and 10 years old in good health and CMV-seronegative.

The CDR3 reads CASSLATGANEKLFF. The DNA for the CDR3 is TGTGCCAGCAGCTTGGCGACGGGAGCTAATGAAAAACTGTTTTTT. The V and J genes are TRBV5-6 and TRBJ1-4; the D is unclear. V lost 0 bases, J lost 3 bases, and 9 bases lay in between. Germline loops: CDR1 SGHDT, CDR2 YYEEEE. This CDR3 spans 15 amino acids.

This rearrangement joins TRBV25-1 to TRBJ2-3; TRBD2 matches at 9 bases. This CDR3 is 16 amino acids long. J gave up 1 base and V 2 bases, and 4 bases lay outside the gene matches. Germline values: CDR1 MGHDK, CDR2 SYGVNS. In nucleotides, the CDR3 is TGTGCCAGCAGTGAAGCTGAGCGGGGGGGCACAGATACGCAGTATTTT. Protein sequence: CASSEAERGGTDTQYF.

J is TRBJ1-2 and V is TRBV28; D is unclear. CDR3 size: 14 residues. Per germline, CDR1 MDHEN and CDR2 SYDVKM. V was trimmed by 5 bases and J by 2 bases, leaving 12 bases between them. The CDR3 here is CASSIVEENYGYTF. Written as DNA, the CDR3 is TGTGCCAGCAGTATAGTAGAGGAGAACTATGGCTACACCTTC.